Listed below are T cell receptor beta chains from one sample, sequenced in a study of shared clonotypes between healthy human individuals. TCRdb's copy holds only in-frame clones and misses some; the assay was immunoSEQ multiplex PCR. Among about 980,000 clones listed, 60% to 85% were seen once. Sequencing was done on a sample of memory CD4+ T cells sorted from blood. The source is a man aged 18-30 years in good health. Both conserved end residues are part of each CDR3. The D gene is left open where the match is weak. The size field is filled for only some rows; it gives once, few, many or a size class.

CASSASGGNEQFF | TGTGCCAGCAGTGCTAGCGGGGGTAATGAGCAGTTCTTC | TRBJ2-1 | TRBV6-1 | TRBD2 | .
CASSLPDRAETQYF | TGCGCCAGCAGCCTCCCAGACAGGGCAGAGACCCAGTACTTC | TRBJ2-5 | TRBV4-1 | TRBD1 | few
CASRPPGTRYNEQFF | TGTGCCAGCAGGCCGCCAGGGACCAGATACAATGAGCAGTTCTTC | TRBJ2-1 | TRBV27 | . | .
CAIRAGENNYGYTF | TGTGCCATCAGGGCAGGGGAAAATAATTATGGCTACACCTTC | TRBJ1-2 | TRBV10-3 | . | .
CASSVQGNSPLHF | TGTGCCAGTAGTGTCCAGGGAAATTCACCCCTCCACTTT | TRBJ1-6 | TRBV19 | . | once
CASSSDRAQYF | TGTGCCAGCAGTTCGGACAGGGCGCAGTATTTT | TRBJ2-3 | TRBV5-4 | TRBD1 | .
CASSPRPGGSSNEQFF | TGTGCCAGCTCTCCCCGCCCGGGAGGGAGCTCTAATGAGCAGTTCTTC | TRBJ2-1 | TRBV18 | TRBD2 | .
CASSSPQAVVYEQYF | TGTGCCAGCAGCTCCCCGCAGGCCGTGGTCTACGAGCAGTACTTC | TRBJ2-7 | TRBV11-1 | . | few
CASSRTGEDNSPLHF | TGTGCCAGCAGCCGGACAGGTGAAGATAATTCACCCCTCCACTTT | TRBJ1-6 | TRBV5-8 | TRBD1 | .
CASSTRDRGSPLHF | TGTGCCAGCAGCACCCGGGACAGGGGTTCACCCCTCCACTTT | TRBJ1-6 | TRBV9 | TRBD1 | .
CASSSQGAQEKLFF | TGTGCCAGCAGCTCACAGGGGGCGCAGGAAAAACTGTTTTTT | TRBJ1-4 | TRBV11-2 | TRBD1 | .
CASSQTGSSYNSPLHF | TGTGCCAGCAGTCAAACAGGGAGCTCCTATAATTCACCCCTCCACTTT | TRBJ1-6 | TRBV6-6 | . | .
CASSLFEGEAFF | TGTGCCAGCAGCCTATTTGAGGGCGAAGCTTTCTTT | TRBJ1-1 | TRBV7-9 | . | .
CASSPDLNYGYTF | TGTGCCAGCAGTCCCGACCTTAACTATGGCTACACCTTC | TRBJ1-2 | TRBV6-6 | . | .
CASSPGGIYEQYF | TGTGCCAGCAGCCCCGGGGGGATCTACGAGCAGTACTTC | TRBJ2-7 | TRBV28 | TRBD2 | .
CASSRGPNTEAFF | TGTGCCAGCAGTAGGGGGCCCAACACTGAAGCTTTCTTT | TRBJ1-1 | TRBV6-5 | TRBD1 | .
CASSVGRGTGANVLTF | TGTGCCAGCAGTGTCGGCAGGGGGACTGGGGCCAACGTCCTGACTTTC | TRBJ2-6 | TRBV6-1 | TRBD1 | .
CASSLGGGSIEQYF | TGTGCCAGCAGCTTAGGAGGGGGTTCGATCGAGCAGTACTTC | TRBJ2-7 | TRBV7-2 | . | .
CASLGGSTGELFF | TGCGCCAGCCTAGGGGGTTCGACCGGGGAGCTGTTTTTT | TRBJ2-2 | TRBV5-1 | . | .
CASSPGPGADTQYF | TGTGCCAGCAGCCCAGGGCCGGGAGCAGATACGCAGTATTTT | TRBJ2-3 | TRBV11-3 | . | .
CASSVGGTAPHEQYF | TGTGCCAGCAGCGTAGGCGGGACAGCTCCCCACGAGCAGTACTTC | TRBJ2-7 | TRBV9 | . | once
CARVPGLGRYEQYF | TGTGCCAGGGTACCGGGACTGGGTAGATACGAGCAGTACTTC | TRBJ2-7 | TRBV6-4 | . | .
CASSLVGTGELFF | TGTGCCAGCAGTTTAGTGGGAACCGGGGAGCTGTTTTTT | TRBJ2-2 | TRBV28 | . | .
CASSLASLAGELFF | TGTGCCAGCAGCTTGGCCTCTCTAGCCGGGGAGCTGTTTTTT | TRBJ2-2 | TRBV5-4 | . | .
CASSLVFGFPQYF | TGTGCCAGCAGTTTAGTCTTCGGTTTCCCGCAGTATTTT | TRBJ2-3 | TRBV27 | . | .
CASSYSIGAGNTIYF | TGTGCCAGCAGTTACTCGATTGGGGCAGGAAACACCATATATTTT | TRBJ1-3 | TRBV6-6 | . | .
CASSPLGGVSTDTQYF | TGTGCCAGCTCACCTTTAGGCGGGGTCAGCACAGATACGCAGTATTTT | TRBJ2-3 | TRBV18 | . | .
CASSRTAGGRYEQYF | TGCGCCAGCAGCCGAACAGCGGGGGGTAGGTACGAGCAGTACTTC | TRBJ2-7 | TRBV4-1 | TRBD2 | .
CASSQGPRQGLTF | TGCGCCAGCAGCCAAGGTCCTCGACAGGGCCTGACTTTC | TRBJ2-6 | TRBV4-1 | TRBD1 | .
CASSYTPAGELFF | TGTGCCAGCAGTTACACCCCCGCCGGGGAGCTGTTTTTT | TRBJ2-2 | TRBV6-4 | . | .
CASSGYRGKDEAFF | TGTGCCAGCAGTGGATATAGGGGAAAGGATGAAGCTTTCTTT | TRBJ1-1 | TRBV6-5 | . | once
CASPREAGGPDTQYF | TGTGCCAGCCCCAGAGAGGCGGGGGGGCCAGATACGCAGTATTTT | TRBJ2-3 | TRBV6-5 | TRBD2 | .
CASRRTSAGGTDTQYF | TGTGCCAGCAGGCGGACTTCAGCAGGGGGCACAGATACGCAGTATTTT | TRBJ2-3 | TRBV2 | . | .
CASRKTGLNTEAFF | TGTGCCAGCAGGAAGACAGGTCTGAACACTGAAGCTTTCTTT | TRBJ1-1 | TRBV27 | . | .
CASSVQSGSYNEQFF | TGTGCCAGCAGCGTCCAAAGTGGCTCCTACAATGAGCAGTTCTTC | TRBJ2-1 | TRBV9 | . | .
CASFTSTSINEQFF | TGTGCCAGCTTCACCTCTACCTCCATAAATGAGCAGTTCTTC | TRBJ2-1 | TRBV18 | . | .
CASRETGKGTDTQYF | TGTGCCAGCAGGGAAACAGGGAAAGGCACAGATACGCAGTATTTT | TRBJ2-3 | TRBV2 | . | .
CASSPSGRDTGELFF | TGTGCCAGCAGTCCTAGCGGGAGGGACACCGGGGAGCTGTTTTTT | TRBJ2-2 | TRBV28 | TRBD2 | few
CASSHGVLGEQYF | TGTGCCAGCAGCCACGGGGTGCTAGGGGAGCAGTACTTC | TRBJ2-7 | TRBV7-6 | . | .
CASSFDLRQPQHF | TGTGCCAGCAGTTTTGATCTTCGGCAGCCCCAGCATTTT | TRBJ1-5 | TRBV11-2 | . | .
CASSVEQAYPNEQFF | TGTGCCAGTAGTGTGGAACAGGCTTACCCCAATGAGCAGTTCTTC | TRBJ2-1 | TRBV19 | . | .
CAWSRRRSNEKLFF | TGTGCCTGGAGTCGTCGGAGGTCGAATGAAAAACTGTTTTTT | TRBJ1-4 | TRBV30 | . | few
CASPLHGPWSYNEQFF | TGCGCCAGCCCCCTCCACGGCCCTTGGTCCTACAATGAGCAGTTCTTC | TRBJ2-1 | TRBV23-1 | . | .
CASRLHSGVAYEQYF | TGTGCCAGCAGACTACATAGCGGGGTGGCCTACGAGCAGTACTTC | TRBJ2-7 | TRBV6-1 | TRBD2 | many
CSGRGPGFHTQYF | TGCAGCGGGCGGGGTCCCGGGTTCCATACGCAGTATTTT | TRBJ2-3 | TRBV29-1 | . | once
CASTPDSYGYTF | TGCGCCAGCACCCCGGACAGCTATGGCTACACCTTC | TRBJ1-2 | TRBV5-1 | . | few
CSVASGAYNEQFF | TGCAGCGTTGCTTCCGGGGCCTACAATGAGCAGTTCTTC | TRBJ2-1 | TRBV29-1 | . | many
CASSQGRGDYEQYF | TGCGCCAGCAGCCAAGGGCGGGGGGACTACGAGCAGTACTTC | TRBJ2-7 | TRBV4-1 | TRBD2 | once
CASSRGGPQETQYF | TGCGCCAGCAGCCGAGGGGGGCCCCAAGAGACCCAGTACTTC | TRBJ2-5 | TRBV5-1 | . | .